A single sample is the source of the 16 T cell receptor beta chains below, sequenced in a study of blood T cells in healthy people across ages. It was with a sample-barcoded 5' primer and a J-beta primer mix that a second PCR of roughly 6 to 12 cycles was run. MiXCR, run by TCRdb on the 5' RACE reads, gives a single entry per CDR3 protein. The sample lists around 1,700,000 distinct CDR3 sequences, roughly 27% occurring once. The source material was blood. The source of these receptors is a woman between 25 and 40 years old in good health.

The chain carries TRBV24-1 and TRBJ2-7; 7 bases fit TRBD1. V lost 3 bases, J lost 0 bases, and 4 bases stayed unmatched. This CDR3 contains 15 residues. Germline V gene lookup returns CDR1 KGHDR and CDR2 SFDVKD. The chain's CDR3 is CATSDPRGSSYEQYF. The CDR3 DNA reads as TGTGCCACCAGTGATCCCAGGGGGAGCTCCTACGAGCAGTACTTC.

The sample holds many counts of this clonotype. The chain employs TRBV7-2 and TRBJ2-5, with 15 bases matching TRBD2. This CDR3 has 16 amino acids. V lost 6 bases to trimming and J lost 3 bases; unmatched junction nucleotides: 5. Germline V lookup: CDR1 SGHTA, CDR2 FQGNSA. CDR3 sequence: CASSQGLAGGEETQYF. The CDR3 DNA sequence: TGTGCCAGCAGTCAGGGACTAGCGGGAGGAGAAGAGACCCAGTACTTC.

About this clonotype: Since a much larger clone is just one base distant, this may be a read error. The conserved phenylalanine or tryptophan is not found at the CDR3 terminus, so this likely reflects a read error. The rearrangement links TRBV9 to TRBJ2-1, with 8 bases aligning to TRBD2. The CDR3 covers 13 residues. Germline V gives CDR1 SGDLS, CDR2 YYNGEE. The V and J ends lost 3 bases and 7 bases, in that order; junction bases with no gene match: 3. In DNA, the CDR3 is TGTGCCAGCAGCGCCGGGGGGGCGAATGAGCAGTTCTTA. It codes for CASSAGGANEQFL.

This clonotype appeared a few times. The rearrangement uses TRBV12-3 or TRBV12-4 and TRBJ1-1; 7 bases fit TRBD1. V gave up 3 bases and J gave up 0 bases; unmatched junction bases: 7. This CDR3 contains 16 residues. The CDR3 loop reads CASSFAYRGMNTEAFF. The CDR3 DNA reads TGTGCCAGCAGTTTCGCGTACAGGGGAATGAACACTGAAGCTTTCTTT.

As to this clonotype: No conserved phenylalanine or tryptophan is present at the end of the CDR3, so a read error is the likely explanation. The chain links TRBV5-1 to TRBJ2-7, with D maybe TRBD1 (5 bases). CDR1 is SGHRS and CDR2 is YFSETQ in the germline V gene. Trimming pared 2 bases from V and 4 bases from J, leaving 7 bases between. This CDR3 is built from 12 residues. The CDR3 region has the DNA TGCGCCAGCAGCTTAGGGGCGTACGAGCAGTACTAC. The encoded protein is CASSLGAYEQYY.

This clonotype was counted a few times. The rearrangement joins TRBV5-1 to TRBJ1-6, with TRBD1 as a possible D gene (5 bases). This CDR3 spans 15 amino acids. Trimming removed 0 bases from V and 10 bases from J, with 14 bases in between. From germline, CDR1 is SGHRS and CDR2 YFSETQ. CDR3 coding DNA: TGCGCCAGCAGCTTGGCAGGAGGGGAGCGCTCACCCCTCCACTTT. It translates to CASSLAGGERSPLHF. Drawing the rest from reference TRBV5-1 and TRBJ1-6, the complete variable domain is KAGVTQTPRYLIKTRGQQVTLSCSPISGHRSVSWYQQTPGQGLQFLFEYFSETQRNKGNFPGRFSGRQFSNSRSEMNVSTLELGDSALYLCASSLAGGERSPLHFGNGTRLTVT.

This chain's CDR3 is CATSRDKREVEYGYTF. The CDR3 DNA follows: TGTGCCACCAGCAGAGATAAAAGGGAGGTTGAATATGGCTACACCTTC. V gene TRBV15 combines with J gene TRBJ1-2; no firm D call. Trimming cost V 0 bases and J 5 bases, with 16 bases left between them. Per germline, CDR1 LNHNV and CDR2 YYDKDF (reference sequence). The CDR3 is 16 residues long. Full variable domain (missing parts from reference TRBV15 and TRBJ1-2): DAMVIQNPRYQVTQFGKPVTLSCSQTLNHNVMYWYQQKSSQAPKLLFHYYDKDFNNEADTPDNFQSRRPNTSFCFLDIRSPGLGDTAMYLCATSRDKREVEYGYTFGSGTRLTVV.

This clonotype was detected only a few times. The chain recombines TRBV28 with TRBJ2-5, with TRBD1 matching 7 bases. This CDR3 is 17 amino acids long. Germline CDR1 and CDR2: MDHEN and SYDVKM. Trimming took 8 bases from V and 4 from J; bases not matched to a gene: 19. The CDR3 reads CASGSSDRSYTGETQYF. CDR3 DNA sequence: TGTGCCAGCGGCTCTTCGGACAGGAGCTACACAGGAGAGACCCAGTACTTC.

This chain links TRBV14 with TRBJ1-2; 8 bases align to TRBD1. The length of the CDR3 is 14 residues. With 2 bases clipped from V and 8 bases from J, the junction kept 7 bases outside the gene matches. CDR1 and CDR2 (germline): SGHDN, FVKESK. CDR3 nucleotide sequence: TGTGCCAGCAGCCAAAACGGTCAGGGGGCGGGCTACACCTTC. The encoded protein is CASSQNGQGAGYTF.

In this sample, this clonotype turned up many times. The chain is built from TRBV29-1 and TRBJ2-5; D possibly uses TRBD1 or TRBD2 (5 bases each). Per the germline V gene, CDR1 is SQVTM and CDR2 is ANQGSEA. The CDR3 runs to 13 residues. The V and J ends lost 7 bases and 0 bases respectively, with 12 bases between them. CDR3 coding DNA: TGCAGCGGACGGGGCGCTTACCAAGAGACCCAGTACTTC. Its translation: CSGRGAYQETQYF.

This clonotype was found a few times. The chain uses TRBV3-1 and TRBJ2-5, with TRBD1 matching 8 bases. V was clipped by 4 bases and J by 11 bases; unmatched bases: 9. The CDR3 is made up of 13 amino acids. CDR1 and CDR2 (germline): LGHDT, YNNKEL (reference sequence). DNA for the CDR3: TGTGCCAGCAGCCGTAGGACAGGGATGGAGCAGTACTTC. Translation gives CASSRRTGMEQYF.

This clonotype has a handful of counts. The J gene is TRBJ1-5, the V gene TRBV20-1; possible D gene TRBD1, 6 bases. Trimming removed 3 bases at V and 6 bases at J, with 18 bases between. The germline V gene has CDR1 DFQATT and CDR2 SNEGSKA (reference sequence). The CDR3 has 15 residues. CDR3 in DNA: TGCAGTGCTAGCAATCCCCAGGGGTACGGTCAGCCCCAGCATTTT. Translating it yields CSASNPQGYGQPQHF.

The chain uses TRBV6-5 and TRBJ2-1; 13 nucleotides align to TRBD2. Germline V lookup: CDR1 MNHEY, CDR2 SVGAGI. The CDR3 extends over 16 amino acids. Unmatched junction bases numbered 9, after V lost 6 bases and J lost 7 bases. CDR3 bases: TGTGCCAGCAGCCGAACCGGGACTAGCGGGAAGAATGAGCAGTTCTTC. It translates to CASSRTGTSGKNEQFF.

This clonotype was detected many times. The V and J genes are TRBV12-3 or TRBV12-4 and TRBJ2-7, with D unresolved. The V and J ends lost 6 bases and 5 bases respectively, with 11 bases between them. The CDR3 covers 12 residues. CDR3 amino acids: CASSRFGDEQYF. The CDR3 DNA is TGTGCCAGCAGCCGATTTGGGGACGAGCAGTACTTC.

This clonotype was seen at least ten times. This rearrangement joins TRBV10-3 to TRBJ2-1; 9 bases line up with TRBD1. This CDR3 is 14 amino acids long. The germline CDR1 and CDR2 sequences are ENHRY and SYGVKD. Losses at the gene ends were 6 bases for V and 9 bases for J; bases not matched to a gene: 9. The CDR3 sequence is CAIREQGASGEQFF. For the CDR3, the DNA is TGTGCCATCAGAGAACAGGGGGCGAGTGGTGAGCAGTTCTTC.

This clonotype was found many times. The CDR3 spells CSVGQGTEWNEQYF. The CDR3 region has the DNA TGCAGCGTTGGACAGGGGACTGAGTGGAACGAGCAGTACTTC. The chain is built from TRBV29-1 and TRBJ2-7, with 8 bases matching TRBD1. The J segment lost 5 bases and the V segment lost 4 bases, leaving 10 bases of the junction unmatched. CDR1 SQVTM and CDR2 ANQGSEA come from the germline V gene. The CDR3 is made up of 14 amino acids.